These T cell receptor beta chains were read from a single sample in a study of shared clonotypes between healthy human individuals. Some clones are missing from TCRdb's copy, which holds only in-frame ones; the method was immunoSEQ multiplex PCR. This repertoire shows hundreds of thousands of clones, less than 80% found once; its top ten account for around 2%. The source material was memory CD4+ T cells sorted from blood. These receptors all stem from a young woman in good health. The CDR3 runs from the conserved cysteine through the conserved F or W. A D gene is named only where the DNA matches it firmly. Only part of the rows carry a size: once, few, many, or a class if the clone is expanded.

j_call: TRBJ1-6; d_call: -; v_call: TRBV10-2; clone_size: -; cdr3_nt: TGCGCCAGCAGTGTAGCAGGGCCTTATAATTCACCCCTCCACTTT; cdr3_aa: CASSVAGPYNSPLHF
j_call: TRBJ2-7; d_call: TRBD2; v_call: TRBV28; clone_size: -; cdr3_nt: TGTGCCAGCACCCCGGGGGGGGTCGTATCCTACGAGCAGTACTTC; cdr3_aa: CASTPGGVVSYEQYF
j_call: TRBJ1-3; d_call: -; v_call: TRBV9; clone_size: -; cdr3_nt: TGTGCCAGCAGCCCCGGGACACTCTCTGGAAACACCATATATTTT; cdr3_aa: CASSPGTLSGNTIYF
j_call: TRBJ1-1; d_call: -; v_call: TRBV6-6; clone_size: many; cdr3_nt: TGTGCCAGCAGCAACACTTTGACTGAAGCTTTCTTT; cdr3_aa: CASSNTLTEAFF
j_call: TRBJ2-1; d_call: TRBD1; v_call: TRBV6-5; clone_size: -; cdr3_nt: TGTGCCAGCAGTCTCGACAGGGGGCCGAATGAGCAGTTCTTC; cdr3_aa: CASSLDRGPNEQFF
j_call: TRBJ2-1; d_call: TRBD2; v_call: TRBV29-1; clone_size: -; cdr3_nt: TGCAGCACGAATAGCGGGAGTCGTCATGAGCAGTTCTTC; cdr3_aa: CSTNSGSRHEQFF
j_call: TRBJ2-7; d_call: -; v_call: TRBV28; clone_size: -; cdr3_nt: TGTGCCAGCAGTTTATATGGGGACCCCTCTACCTACGAGCAGTACTTC; cdr3_aa: CASSLYGDPSTYEQYF
j_call: TRBJ2-1; d_call: TRBD2; v_call: TRBV27; clone_size: few; cdr3_nt: TGTGCCAGCAGTCAACCCACAGGGTCGACTAGCGCGGGAGGGTTGGGGATTGAGCAGTTCTTC; cdr3_aa: CASSQPTGSTSAGGLGIEQFF
j_call: TRBJ2-2; d_call: -; v_call: TRBV5-1; clone_size: -; cdr3_nt: TGCGCCAGCAGCTTGCTGGGGGCCAGCGGGCCGAACACCGGGGAGCTGTTTTTT; cdr3_aa: CASSLLGASGPNTGELFF
j_call: TRBJ1-2; d_call: TRBD1; v_call: TRBV5-6; clone_size: once; cdr3_nt: TGTGCCAGCAGCCCACAGGGGTTGGGTGGCTACACCTTC; cdr3_aa: CASSPQGLGGYTF
j_call: TRBJ2-7; d_call: -; v_call: TRBV27; clone_size: -; cdr3_nt: TGTGCCAGCAGTTATCGGGTCCCTCGGACGATCGAGCAGTACTTC; cdr3_aa: CASSYRVPRTIEQYF
j_call: TRBJ1-4; d_call: TRBD1; v_call: TRBV5-1; clone_size: -; cdr3_nt: TGCGCCAGCAGAGTACAGGGGATGGACGAAAAACTGTTTTTT; cdr3_aa: CASRVQGMDEKLFF
j_call: TRBJ2-5; d_call: -; v_call: TRBV7-9; clone_size: -; cdr3_nt: TGTGCCAGCAGCTTAATATCTCAAACCCAGTACTTC; cdr3_aa: CASSLISQTQYF
j_call: TRBJ2-4; d_call: TRBD2; v_call: TRBV7-8; clone_size: -; cdr3_nt: TGTGCCAGCAGCTTATCCGGCGGGCTGGGGGCGGGAGGCGTTCAGTACTTC; cdr3_aa: CASSLSGGLGAGGVQYF
j_call: TRBJ2-3; d_call: TRBD2; v_call: TRBV25-1; clone_size: -; cdr3_nt: TGTGCCAGCGAAGGGACTAGCGGCAAATTCACAGATACGCAGTATTTT; cdr3_aa: CASEGTSGKFTDTQYF
j_call: TRBJ1-3; d_call: TRBD1; v_call: TRBV5-1; clone_size: -; cdr3_nt: TGCGCCAGCAACCCCGGGACAGGGGGCCTCGGAAACACCATATATTTT; cdr3_aa: CASNPGTGGLGNTIYF
j_call: TRBJ1-2; d_call: -; v_call: TRBV29-1; clone_size: -; cdr3_nt: TGCAGCGTTGAACCGGGTGGGACAGGCTACACCTTC; cdr3_aa: CSVEPGGTGYTF
j_call: TRBJ2-7; d_call: -; v_call: TRBV5-8; clone_size: -; cdr3_nt: TGTGCCAGCAGCCATGGGACATTGGGCTACCCTTTCTACGAGCAGTACTTC; cdr3_aa: CASSHGTLGYPFYEQYF
j_call: TRBJ1-4; d_call: -; v_call: TRBV9; clone_size: -; cdr3_nt: TGTGCCAGCAGCGATGACGCCGGGACCTCGGATGGGGAAAAACTGTTTTTT; cdr3_aa: CASSDDAGTSDGEKLFF